Shown below are 5 T cell receptor beta chains from a single sample sequenced in a study of regulatory T cells in long-lasting Graves disease (dated by TCRdb to 2020 to 2022). Receptor libraries were prepared by multiplex PCR. The instrument given in TCRdb is Illumina HiSeq 4000. TCR beta libraries were built with iRepertoire HTBI primers and Arm-PCR amplification of CDR3 regions. TCRdb applied fastp at Q25 and MiXCR to the public reads, then kept only in-frame beta chains. Entries that share a CDR3 protein sequence are merged under the most common genes and DNA. The table for this sample lists 300,000 to 400,000 distinct CDR3 sequences; 15% to 17% of them were counted only once. The ten largest account for about 24% of the sample. Read against the paper, the sample's time point label means: newly diagnosed GD, antithyroid drugs for less than 3 months. For both TCR sequencing and RNA sequencing, RNA was extracted from PBMCs using TRIzol.

The sample in question was peripheral blood mononuclear cells (PBMCs), obtained at new diagnosis, from a patient treated with antithyroid drugs. All receptors derive from a female donor with Graves disease.

This clonotype was counted a few times. The chain couples TRBV19 to TRBJ2-7; D unresolved. V was pared by 5 bases and J by 4 bases, with 15 bases between. From germline, CDR1 is LNHDA and CDR2 SQIVND (reference sequence). The CDR3 has 14 amino acids. The CDR3 region has the DNA TGTGCCAGTAGTCCAAGGACGGCCAATTACGAGCAGTACTTC. This encodes CASSPRTANYEQYF.

The chain couples TRBV24-1 to TRBJ2-1; 7 bases align to TRBD2. Germline values: CDR1 KGHDR, CDR2 SFDVKD. J was trimmed by 6 bases and V by 4 bases; bases with no gene match: 8. The CDR3 is 15 amino acids. The CDR3 loop reads CATSESGGRSNEQFF. Here the CDR3 DNA reads TGTGCCACCAGTGAGTCGGGAGGTAGGTCCAATGAGCAGTTCTTC.

As concerns this clonotype: One base away lies a much larger clone, so this may be a sequencing read error. The chain joins TRBV28 to TRBJ1-1; a possible D gene is TRBD1 (5 bases). CDR1 is MDHEN and CDR2 is SYDVKM in the germline V gene. This CDR3 spans 15 amino acids. The CDR3, as DNA: TGTGCCAGCAGTTTAGTCAGGGCAGCCCACACTAAAGCTTTCTTT. Translated, it gives CASSLVRAAHTKAFF.

V and J are TRBV6-5 and TRBJ2-1; D not resolved. The CDR3 spans 15 residues. Per the germline V gene, CDR1 is MNHEY and CDR2 is SVGAGI. The V and J ends lost 2 bases and 4 bases respectively, with 12 bases between them. CDR3 sequence: CASSYVSRNYNEQFF. The CDR3 DNA reads as TGTGCCAGCAGTTACGTGTCCAGAAATTACAATGAGCAGTTCTTC.

This clonotype has just a few counts. The J gene is TRBJ2-7, the V gene TRBV5-1; D is uncertain. Germline V lookup: CDR1 SGHRS, CDR2 YFSETQ. V lost 0 bases and J 3 bases, leaving 4 bases between the germline ends. CDR3 length equals 12 residues. The CDR3 spells CASSLDFYEQYF. DNA for the CDR3: TGCGCCAGCAGCTTGGATTTCTACGAGCAGTACTTC.